The sequence of this TCR beta chain was determined in a study of blood T cell repertoires in COVID-19. Overall study: Sites in the United States, Italy and Spain provided acute and convalescent COVID-19 samples. In each case, the material was cDNA or gDNA derived from T cells, B-cell-depleted T cells, or PBMCs.

Trimming stripped 5 bases from V and 0 bases from J, with 13 bases between. CDR1 is LGHNT, CDR2 FRNRAP, per germline. The CDR3 extends over 15 amino acids. Profiled with immunoSEQ multiplex PCR; TCRdb holds only in-frame clones, not every one. The table lists around 130,000 clones, more than 75% of them singletons. The sequence derives from a woman in her fifties or sixties with acute or convalescent COVID-19. The V and J genes are TRBV12-5 and TRBJ1-1, with D possibly TRBD1 on 6 matching bases. The sequenced sample was peripheral blood. The CDR3 loop reads CASGDMDRVNTEAFF. The DNA for the CDR3 is TGTGCTAGTGGTGACATGGACAGAGTGAACACTGAAGCTTTCTTT.